One sample yielded the 13 T cell receptor beta chains listed below, sequenced in a study of cytomegalovirus exposure and HLA in healthy donors. Amplification used 60 Vbeta primers and 13 Jbeta primers. Only in-frame clones appear in the TCRdb table, and some are missing; sequencing was by immunoSEQ multiplex PCR. The table has roughly 100,000 clones, roughly 66% seen once; the top ten hold under 3.5%. The sample consisted of PBMCs. The source of these receptors is a woman in her fifties or sixties in good health and CMV-seronegative.

The gene calls are TRBV15 and TRBJ2-7; 7 bases are shared with TRBD2. CDR3 length: 15 residues. The V segment lost 3 bases and the J segment 0 bases; nucleotides outside the gene matches: 5. Looked up from germline, CDR1 is LNHNV and CDR2 is YYDKDF (reference sequence). The CDR3 bases are TGTGCCACCAGCAGCCGGACTAGGGGCTCCTACGAGCAGTACTTC. Its translation: CATSSRTRGSYEQYF. The whole variable domain, filled in from reference TRBV15 and TRBJ2-7, reads DAMVIQNPRYQVTQFGKPVTLSCSQTLNHNVMYWYQQKSSQAPKLLFHYYDKDFNNEADTPDNFQSRRPNTSFCFLDIRSPGLGDTAMYLCATSSRTRGSYEQYFGPGTRLTVT.

This chain uses TRBV30 with TRBJ1-2; 7 bases agree with TRBD1. The CDR3 runs to 15 residues. Germline values: CDR1 GTSNPN, CDR2 SVGIG (reference sequence). Losses at the gene ends were 2 bases for V and 2 bases for J; bases not matched to a gene: 8. CDR3 in amino acids: CAWSHLRDRNYGYTF. The CDR3 nucleotides read TGTGCCTGGAGTCACCTAAGGGACAGAAACTATGGCTACACCTTC.

The chain combines TRBV28 with TRBJ2-5; tentatively, D is TRBD1 (6 bases). Between the trimmed V and J ends, which lost 5 bases and 2 bases, there was a span of 15 bases. The CDR3 spans 15 residues. Germline V gene sequence: CDR1 MDHEN, CDR2 SYDVKM. CDR3 amino acids: CASSTPTGRQETQYF. DNA for the CDR3: TGTGCCAGCAGTACCCCGACAGGCCGACAAGAGACCCAGTACTTC.

The chain recombines TRBV18 with TRBJ1-2; possible D gene TRBD1, 6 bases. V was trimmed by 1 base and J by 5 bases, leaving 20 bases between them. The CDR3 is 17 amino acids. Germline CDR1 KGHSH, CDR2 LQKENI. The CDR3 loop reads CASSPRQAEDMLYGYTF. The CDR3 DNA reads TGTGCCAGCTCACCACGACAGGCTGAGGATATGTTATATGGCTACACCTTC.

This rearrangement joins TRBV6-5 to TRBJ2-3; D remains unclear. The germline V gene has CDR1 MNHEY and CDR2 SVGAGI. The CDR3 loop spans 14 amino acids. With 0 bases removed from V and 0 bases from J, the gap between germline ends came to 4 bases. The CDR3 nucleotides read TGTGCCAGCAGTTACTCGTCAAGCACAGATACGCAGTATTTT. Residues: CASSYSSSTDTQYF.

V is TRBV6-5 and J is TRBJ1-1; 7 bases are shared with TRBD1. Germline V gives CDR1 MNHEY, CDR2 SVGAGI. With V trimmed by 5 bases and J by 4 bases, 4 bases remained unmatched. The CDR3 has 13 amino acids. The DNA for the CDR3 is TGTGCCAGCAGTAACCAGGGGGGCACTGAAGCTTTCTTT. Protein sequence: CASSNQGGTEAFF.

The V and J genes are TRBV6-1 and TRBJ1-3, with D possibly being TRBD1 (5 bases). From germline, CDR1 is MNHNS and CDR2 SASEGT. The CDR3 has 13 residues. V was pared by 7 bases and J by 4 bases, with 11 bases between. CDR3 coding DNA: TGTGCCAGCATTCCAGGGCCCGGAAACACCATATATTTT. Translated, it gives CASIPGPGNTIYF.

The chain is built from TRBV5-1 and TRBJ2-7; TRBD2 agrees at 8 bases. The trim removed 4 bases at V and 2 bases at J, leaving 11 bases unmatched. Germline loops: CDR1 SGHRS, CDR2 YFSETQ. The CDR3 spans 16 residues. CDR3 sequence: CASSLHSGTLTYEQYF. The CDR3 bases are TGCGCCAGCAGCCTCCATAGCGGGACCTTAACCTACGAGCAGTACTTC.

This clone was recorded a few times. This chain joins TRBV27 and TRBJ2-7, with 9 bases lining up with TRBD2. Germline CDR1 MNHEY, CDR2 SMNVEV (reference sequence). Trimming at V came to 7 bases and at J to 12 bases, leaving 7 bases not matched to a gene. The CDR3 consists of 11 residues. Here the CDR3 reads CASIGAGGPYF. The CDR3 nucleotides read TGTGCCAGCATTGGAGCGGGAGGTCCGTACTTC.

The genes are TRBV4-1 and TRBJ2-1; TRBD1 aligns across 8 bases. Germline V lookup: CDR1 MGHRA, CDR2 YSYEKL. The CDR3 covers 17 residues. With 3 bases clipped from V and 2 bases from J, the junction kept 9 bases outside the gene matches. The CDR3 here is CASSQDGQGPPYNEQFF. The DNA of the CDR3 is TGCGCCAGCAGCCAGGACGGACAGGGCCCCCCCTACAATGAGCAGTTCTTC.

V is TRBV7-9 and J is TRBJ1-6; 10 nucleotides line up with TRBD1. The V and J ends lost 5 bases and 4 bases, in that order; junction bases with no gene match: 8. This CDR3 comprises 17 residues. The germline gives CDR1 SEHNR, CDR2 FQNEAQ (reference sequence). CDR3 DNA: TGTGCCAGCAGCGACAAGGGGGACAGGGGTTATAATTCACCCCTCCACTTT. Protein: CASSDKGDRGYNSPLHF.

This clone came up a few times. The rearrangement uses TRBV14 and TRBJ2-5, with TRBD2 identical over 10 bases. This CDR3 has 16 residues. Per germline, CDR1 SGHDN and CDR2 FVKESK. V dropped 5 bases and J dropped 4; count of bases not matched to a gene: 10. In nucleotides, the CDR3 is TGTGCCAGCAGCGTCCTAGCGGGAGATGTCGGAGAGACCCAGTACTTC. This encodes CASSVLAGDVGETQYF.

The CDR3 region is CASSPGRDSTEAFF. The CDR3 nucleotides are TGTGCCAGCAGCCCCGGCAGGGACTCCACTGAAGCTTTCTTT. V and J are TRBV9 and TRBJ1-1; D might be TRBD1 (5 bases). V shed 4 bases and J shed 4 bases, with 14 bases lying between them. The germline V gene has CDR1 SGDLS and CDR2 YYNGEE. This CDR3 has 14 amino acids.